This TCR beta chain was obtained from a study of blood T cell repertoires in COVID-19. The CDR3 consists of 15 residues. From germline, CDR1 is MGHRA and CDR2 YSYEKL. J was trimmed by 4 bases and V by 2 bases; bases with no gene match: 6. Authors' methods: Amplification with reference gene primers provided the estimates of nucleated cell counts. Sequenced by immunoSEQ multiplex PCR; TCRdb stores in-frame clones only, minus some. V, J and clone size are taken as reported in that table, and D and trimming were inferred from the DNA itself. In the table there are 300,000 to 350,000 clones, more than 90% of which are singletons. The age range of participants was 18 to 89 years, with residence in about two dozen US areas. Cohort placement rested on clinical history that participants reported themselves. Participants classified as exposed had met a COVID-19 case within 2 weeks before study entry.

The TCR originated in a woman aged 25 to 45 who had been exposed to COVID-19. The sample consisted of PBMCs or T cells enriched from blood (not recorded which). This chain links TRBV4-1 with TRBJ1-1; TRBD1 matches 8 bases. In DNA form, the CDR3 reads TGCGCCAGCAGCCAACCGGACAGGGCGTCCACTGAAGCTTTCTTT. It yields the protein CASSQPDRASTEAFF.